The source of this T cell receptor (beta chain) is a study of T cells in women clearing cervical HPV infection. The J segment lost 6 bases and the V segment lost 4 bases, leaving 9 bases of the junction unmatched. The CDR3 runs to 15 residues. The germline V gene has CDR1 SGHDT and CDR2 YYEEEE. Profiling relied on immunoSEQ multiplex PCR, and the TCRdb table lists in-frame clones only, not all of them. The ten most abundant clones cover roughly 4% of a sample with about 33,000 clones. Comments on this clone: The read falls 3 residues short of the CDR3 end, and the missing part is taken from the germline J gene.

This receptor was obtained from a woman between 18 and 70 years old with a cervical HPV16 infection that either progressed to CIN3+ or cleared (not recorded which). The chain uses TRBV5-6 and TRBJ2-7; 11 bases fit TRBD1. Sequences were obtained from blood buffy coat. The sequenced CDR3 bases are TGTGCCAGCAGCCCGGGGACAGGGGGGGGGCGCGAG. Its protein is CASSPGTGGGRE. The entire CDR3 is CASSPGTGGGREQYF.